This T cell receptor beta chain was sequenced for a study of T cell responses to AZD1222 COVID-19 vaccine. Study-level results: Samples come after the peak T cell response, not at day 14. Baseline seropositives among AZD1222 recipients totaled only 6 or 7. Spike was spanned by vaccine-associated CD4 TCRs, with dominance at 160-218 and 743-854. The sample set comprised mostly white British donors with more females, and clonal diversity was possibly underestimated.

Only in-frame clones appear in the TCRdb table, and some are missing; sequencing was by immunoSEQ multiplex PCR. The sample shows about 160,000 clones, about 91% of them seen only once. This clone came up once. The antigen remains undetermined. CDR3 length equals 16 residues. Trimming took off 5 bases at V and 0 bases at J, with 13 bases between the two ends. Germline V gives CDR1 SGHTA, CDR2 FQGNSA. The material was peripheral blood, obtained on day 0 of MenACWY control vaccination. The gene calls are TRBV7-2 and TRBJ2-2, with D hard to call. The source is an adult in good health. This CDR3 reads CASSPEVLSNTGELFF. As DNA, the CDR3 is TGTGCCAGCAGCCCTGAGGTACTATCGAACACCGGGGAGCTGTTTTTT.